Each of the 28 T cell receptor beta chains below was sequenced from the same sample in a study of blood T cell repertoires in COVID-19. TCRdb's copy holds only in-frame clones and misses some; the assay was immunoSEQ multiplex PCR. The sample shows under 200,000 clones, 86% of them seen only once. The sequencing input was peripheral blood. The source is a woman of 80 years or more in a cohort sampled during active or convalescent COVID-19.

This clone was recorded once. The chain employs TRBV11-2 and TRBJ1-5; no clear D gene. The CDR3 has 14 amino acids. Trimming took 5 bases from V and 0 from J, leaving 8 bases between them. Germline V gives CDR1 SGHAT, CDR2 FQNNGV. CDR3 in amino acids: CASSPQNSNQPQHF. In nucleotides, the CDR3 is TGTGCCAGCAGCCCACAGAATAGCAATCAGCCCCAGCATTTT.

A word on this clone: A read error may produce the germline difference seen at one junction end. J is TRBJ2-2 and V is TRBV7-7; D is undetermined. Per the germline V gene, CDR1 is SSHAT and CDR2 is FNYEAQ (reference sequence). The CDR3 is 14 amino acids. The CDR3 protein is CASSLGRNTGELFF. DNA of the CDR3: TGTGCTAGCAGCTTAGGCAGAAACACCGGGGAGCTGTTTTTT. Full variable domain (outside the CDR3, taken from reference TRBV7-7 and TRBJ2-2): GAGVSQSPRYKVTKRGQDVTLRCDPISSHATLYWYQQALGQGPEFLTYFNYEAQPDKSGLPSDRFSAERPEGSISTLTIQRTEQRDSAMYRCASSLGRNTGELFFGEGSRLTVL.

This clone has just one count. This chain uses TRBV19 with TRBJ2-6, with TRBD1 identical over 7 bases. Germline V gene lookup returns CDR1 LNHDA and CDR2 SQIVND (reference sequence). J lost 1 base, V lost 8 bases, and 8 bases had no gene match. The CDR3 is 16 amino acids. The CDR3 region has the DNA TGTGCCAGTTGGACAGGTCTAGGATCTGGGGCCAACGTCCTGACTTTC. This sequence encodes CASWTGLGSGANVLTF.

The rearrangement joins TRBV7-6 to TRBJ1-3, with D unclear. V was trimmed by 1 base and J by 2 bases, leaving 15 bases between them. CDR3 length: 17 amino acids. The V gene's germline CDR1 is SGHVS and CDR2 FNYEAQ. In DNA, the CDR3 is TGTGCCAGCAGCTTAGGATCTAGGAGGGAGGCTGGAAACACCATATATTTT. Its protein product is CASSLGSRREAGNTIYF.

This clone was seen more than once but under ten times. The rearrangement joins TRBV4-1 to TRBJ1-2, with D possibly matching TRBD1 (5 bases). V dropped 2 bases and J dropped 7 bases, with 8 bases sitting between them. Per the germline V gene, CDR1 is MGHRA and CDR2 is YSYEKL. The CDR3 is 12 amino acids. CDR3 amino acids: CASSQQGGGYTF. CDR3 DNA sequence: TGCGCCAGCAGCCAACAGGGAGGTGGCTACACCTTC.

The chain carries TRBV20-1 and TRBJ1-2; D gene ambiguous. This CDR3 has 11 amino acids. V lost 1 base, J lost 6 bases, and 6 bases lay in between. Germline V gene data show CDR1 as DFQATT and CDR2 as SNEGSKA (reference sequence). CDR3 protein: CSARVVDGYTF. The CDR3 bases are TGCAGTGCTAGAGTAGTCGATGGCTACACCTTC.

The V gene is TRBV11-2, the J gene TRBJ2-1; the D gene is possibly TRBD1 (6 bases). The CDR3 is 14 amino acids. Germline V gives CDR1 SGHAT, CDR2 FQNNGV. Trimming stripped 5 bases from V and 9 bases from J, with 17 bases between. The CDR3 DNA reads as TGTGCCAGCAGCAAACTGACAGGCTTCGGTGAGCAGTTCTTC. It is translated as CASSKLTGFGEQFF.

The chain recombines TRBV29-1 with TRBJ2-2; 7 bases align to TRBD2. V lost 3 bases and J lost 3; bases outside the gene matches: 4. Germline CDR1 is SQVTM and CDR2 is ANQGSEA. This CDR3 region has 14 residues. This CDR3 is CSVDVGGDTGELFF. The CDR3, as DNA: TGCAGCGTTGATGTGGGGGGGGACACCGGGGAGCTGTTTTTT.

The chain carries TRBV15 and TRBJ2-5; D call uncertain. From germline, CDR1 is LNHNV and CDR2 YYDKDF (reference sequence). The CDR3 sequence is 15 residues long. Trimming took off 0 bases at V and 3 bases at J, with 11 bases between the two ends. The CDR3 spells CATSRDKWAKETQYF. The CDR3 DNA sequence: TGTGCCACCAGCAGAGATAAATGGGCAAAAGAGACCCAGTACTTC. The full variable domain, in which reference TRBV15 and TRBJ2-5 provide the parts outside the CDR3, is DAMVIQNPRYQVTQFGKPVTLSCSQTLNHNVMYWYQQKSSQAPKLLFHYYDKDFNNEADTPDNFQSRRPNTSFCFLDIRSPGLGDTAMYLCATSRDKWAKETQYFGPGTRLLVL.

The chain recombines TRBV7-9 with TRBJ1-2, with D perhaps TRBD1 (6 bases). CDR1 is SEHNR and CDR2 is FQNEAQ in the germline V gene (reference sequence). The CDR3 consists of 13 residues. V shed 5 bases and J shed 8 bases, with 15 bases lying between them. The CDR3 reads CASSPRGGDGYTF. CDR3 DNA: TGTGCCAGCAGCCCGAGGGGGGGGGACGGCTACACCTTC.

In this sample, this clone turned up once. The CDR3 nucleotides read TGTGCCAGCAGAAATGGAGAGGGGGTAAGCTACACCTTC. This sequence encodes CASRNGEGVSYTF. The V gene is TRBV27, the J gene TRBJ1-2, with D possibly being TRBD1 (6 bases). Trimming pared 6 bases from V and 9 bases from J, leaving 17 bases between. The CDR3 has 13 amino acids. Per germline, CDR1 MNHEY and CDR2 SMNVEV (reference sequence).

This rearrangement joins TRBV5-1 to TRBJ2-5; D might be TRBD1 (6 bases). V was pared by 1 base and J by 4 bases, with 14 bases between. The CDR3 spans 15 residues. Germline V lookup: CDR1 SGHRS, CDR2 YFSETQ. DNA of the CDR3: TGCGCCAGCAGCTTGTTACAGGGTGTCCGAGAGACCCAGTACTTC. Protein product: CASSLLQGVRETQYF.

V is TRBV4-3 and J is TRBJ1-2; D remains ambiguous. Germline lookup yields CDR1 LGHNA and CDR2 YSLEER. The CDR3 runs 17 residues. V was pared by 0 bases and J by 2 bases, with 16 bases between. The CDR3 here is CASSQDRFSGRNYGYTF. The CDR3 bases are TGCGCCAGCAGCCAAGATCGGTTCTCCGGTCGGAACTATGGCTACACCTTC.

The chain is built from TRBV4-1 and TRBJ1-2; possibly TRBD1 for D (5 bases). Trimming removed 7 bases from V and 4 bases from J, with 22 bases in between. The CDR3 extends over 16 amino acids. CDR1 is MGHRA, CDR2 YSYEKL, per germline. CDR3 DNA: TGCGCCAGCACCCTATATGGGGCCGTCACCTTCTATGGCTACACCTTC. It is translated as CASTLYGAVTFYGYTF.

The chain employs TRBV7-7 and TRBJ2-1; 12 nucleotides match TRBD2. J gave up 7 bases and V 8 bases, and 9 bases lay outside the gene matches. Germline CDR1 and CDR2: SSHAT and FNYEAQ (reference sequence). This CDR3 has 15 amino acids. The CDR3 sequence: CASSSGRAILNEQFF. The CDR3 DNA follows: TGTGCCAGCTCTAGCGGGAGGGCCATACTTAATGAGCAGTTCTTC.

The chain joins TRBV29-1 to TRBJ1-4, with a weak D call TRBD1 (5 bases). Germline V gives CDR1 SQVTM, CDR2 ANQGSEA. V was cut by 7 bases and J by 3 bases, with 12 bases left in between. The CDR3 covers 13 residues. DNA of the CDR3: TGCAGCGCCGGGCAGGGTGCTAATGAAAAACTGTTTTTT. It is translated as CSAGQGANEKLFF.

V usage is TRBV5-1 and J usage is TRBJ1-2; D ambiguous. The CDR3 covers 16 residues. Germline loops: CDR1 SGHRS, CDR2 YFSETQ. V was clipped by 4 bases and J by 0 bases, with 16 bases between them. In nucleotides, the CDR3 is TGCGCCAGCAGCCCGTCAACGAGGCTGTCTAACTATGGCTACACCTTC. Its translation is CASSPSTRLSNYGYTF.

The V and J genes are TRBV7-9 and TRBJ2-3; possible D gene TRBD1, 5 bases. Trimming cost V 0 bases and J 6 bases, with 13 bases left between them. CDR1 is SEHNR, CDR2 FQNEAQ, per germline (reference sequence). The CDR3 has 15 amino acids. CDR3 bases: TGTGCCAGCAGCTTAGCGTCTGGGGCACGCGATACGCAGTATTTT. This codes for CASSLASGARDTQYF.

The chain recombines TRBV5-4 with TRBJ2-1, with 12 bases aligning to TRBD2. The germline gives CDR1 SGHNT, CDR2 YYREEE (reference sequence). CDR3 length: 17 amino acids. V lost 4 bases and J lost 9; bases outside the gene matches: 14. Here the CDR3 DNA reads TGTGCCAGCAGCAGCAGTTCTAGCGGGAGGGCCCGGGTTGAGCAGTTCTTC. It specifies CASSSSSSGRARVEQFF.

This chain links TRBV4-1 with TRBJ2-7; 11 bases map to TRBD2. The CDR3 consists of 16 residues. Germline trimming cut 0 bases from V and 3 bases from J; bases unmatched to any gene: 4. Germline V gene sequence: CDR1 MGHRA, CDR2 YSYEKL. CDR3 nucleotides: TGCGCCAGCAGCCAAGATGCTAGCGGGGGGCGCTACGAGCAGTACTTC. It encodes CASSQDASGGRYEQYF.

The rearrangement joins TRBV19 to TRBJ2-1; 8 bases match TRBD2. Unmatched junction bases numbered 5, after V lost 3 bases and J lost 7 bases. CDR1 LNHDA and CDR2 SQIVND come from the germline V gene (reference sequence). This CDR3 comprises 14 residues. CDR3 DNA sequence: TGTGCCAGTAGTATCGGGGCGGGGGGAAATGAGCAGTTCTTC. Its translation is CASSIGAGGNEQFF.

The chain carries TRBV9 and TRBJ2-1; 11 bases map to TRBD2. V lost 4 bases to trimming and J lost 4 bases; unmatched junction nucleotides: 16. Germline V gives CDR1 SGDLS, CDR2 YYNGEE. This CDR3 spans 19 amino acids. The CDR3 nucleotides are TGTGCCAGCAGCCCATCGGGACTAGCGGACCGATCTACGTACAATGAGCAGTTCTTC. It encodes CASSPSGLADRSTYNEQFF.

This chain connects TRBV5-6 to TRBJ1-3, with TRBD1 as a possible D gene (6 bases). Germline V gene sequence: CDR1 SGHDT, CDR2 YYEEEE. The CDR3 is 16 amino acids. Trimming stripped 3 bases from V and 2 bases from J, with 15 bases between. CDR3 DNA sequence: TGTGCCAGCAGCTACCCCCCGGGACAAACTGGAAACACCATATATTTT. This sequence encodes CASSYPPGQTGNTIYF.

The gene calls are TRBV4-1 and TRBJ1-1; D is perhaps TRBD1 (6 bases). Germline V lookup: CDR1 MGHRA, CDR2 YSYEKL. The CDR3 contains 19 residues. V lost 0 bases and J lost 5, with 25 bases in between. Here the CDR3 reads CASSQDLYTGSGVGTEAFF. In nucleotides, the CDR3 is TGCGCCAGCAGCCAAGATTTGTATACAGGGTCGGGTGTGGGAACTGAAGCTTTCTTT.

The chain carries TRBV10-1 and TRBJ2-2; 8 positions agree with TRBD2. V shed 4 bases, J shed 1 base, and the junction held 8 bases outside the gene matches. This CDR3 spans 17 amino acids. Germline loops: CDR1 WNHNN, CDR2 SYGVQD (reference sequence). CDR3 loop: CASSAFALAGNTGELFF. The DNA for the CDR3 is TGCGCCAGCAGTGCCTTCGCCCTAGCGGGGAACACCGGGGAGCTGTTTTTT.

The J gene is TRBJ1-2, the V gene TRBV5-1; 9 bases agree with TRBD1. J gave up 8 bases and V 4 bases, and 3 bases lay outside the gene matches. Per germline, CDR1 SGHRS and CDR2 YFSETQ. The CDR3 length is 12 residues. The CDR3 bases are TGCGCCAGCAGCCCGGGACAGGGCGGCTACACCTTC. This gives the protein CASSPGQGGYTF.

The CDR3 region has the DNA TGTGCCAGTACCCAACGGGAGGGAAACACCGGGGAGCTGTTTTTT. Translation: CASTQREGNTGELFF. The chain has TRBV19 and TRBJ2-2, with TRBD2 identical over 8 bases. The germline CDR1 and CDR2 sequences are LNHDA and SQIVND (reference sequence). The CDR3 contains 15 residues. V dropped 7 bases and J dropped 2; count of bases not matched to a gene: 6.

The sample holds one count of this clone. V and J are TRBV19 and TRBJ1-1; D gene uncertain. Germline lookup yields CDR1 LNHDA and CDR2 SQIVND (reference sequence). The CDR3 spans 14 residues. Trimming cost V 0 bases and J 4 bases, with 9 bases left between them. Written as DNA, the CDR3 is TGTGCCAGTAGTATAGATCGGGTGAGCACTGAAGCTTTCTTT. Translated: CASSIDRVSTEAFF.